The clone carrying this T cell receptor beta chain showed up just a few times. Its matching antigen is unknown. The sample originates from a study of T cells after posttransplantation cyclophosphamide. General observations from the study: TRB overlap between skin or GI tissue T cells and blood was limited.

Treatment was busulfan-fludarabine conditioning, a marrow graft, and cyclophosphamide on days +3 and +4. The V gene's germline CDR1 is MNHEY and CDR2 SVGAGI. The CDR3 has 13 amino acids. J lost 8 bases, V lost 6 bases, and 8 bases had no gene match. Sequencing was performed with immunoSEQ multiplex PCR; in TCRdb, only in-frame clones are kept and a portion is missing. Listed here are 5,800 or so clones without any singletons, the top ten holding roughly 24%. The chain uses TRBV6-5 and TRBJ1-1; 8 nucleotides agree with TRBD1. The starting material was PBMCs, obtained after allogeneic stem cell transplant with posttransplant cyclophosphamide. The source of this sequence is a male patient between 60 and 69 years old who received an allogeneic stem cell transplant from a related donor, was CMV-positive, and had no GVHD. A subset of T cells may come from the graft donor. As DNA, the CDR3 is TGTGCCAGCAGGTCCGGACAGGGAGGCGAAGCTTTCTTT. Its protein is CASRSGQGGEAFF.